This T cell receptor (beta chain) was identified during a study of vaccination and CD4 T cells after COVID-19 (dated by TCRdb to between 2020 and 2023). Notes on the research overall: Convalescent patients had a positive SARS-CoV-2 result on nasal swab PCR, and of these patients, several had mild disease and one had severe disease. The convalescent cohort comprised six males and four females, including two Hispanic individuals, seven Caucasians, two Asians and one multiracial person. Two doses of either the Pfizer-BioNTech BNT162b2 vaccine (n=8) or the Moderna mRNA-1273 vaccine (n=2) were administered to participants. Post-COVID blood samples from convalescent patients were collected a median of 101 days after diagnosis, with a range of roughly 35 to 180 days. Post-vaccine blood samples were obtained a median of about 70 days after the second vaccine dose, with a range of roughly 14 to 241 days. The cultures were stimulated with overlapping spike peptide pools from SARS-CoV-2 and from the common cold coronaviruses HCoV-NL63, HCoV-OC43 and HCoV-229E. Control cultures received a CEFX viral epitope pool as the positive control, an HIV-1 Nef peptide pool as the negative control, or no peptide. In 10 COVID-19 convalescent patients and a few infection-naive healthy vaccine recipients, researchers compared the spike-specific CD4+ TCR repertoire from before mRNA vaccination with the repertoire from after. Findings and caveats that apply to the study as a whole: In convalescent patients, nearly all vaccine-specific clones (304 of 307) were found to be mono-reactive for SARS-CoV-2 spike rather than cross-reactive with common cold coronaviruses. The median number of SARS-CoV-2-reactive clonotypes rose from 21 after infection to 30 to 45 after vaccination, but the change was not significant. In convalescent patients, a median approximately 90% of post-vaccine SARS-CoV-2-reactive clones were detected only after vaccination, suggesting vaccine-specific priming. Only a relatively small number of convalescent patients were included in the study, and early timepoints following natural infection were not analyzed.

The CDR3 starts with the cysteine, ends with the phenylalanine, and has 16 residues. The read is trimmed to its CDR3 DNA, 48 bases read in frame from base 1. Ends trimmed: V by 2 bases, J by 6 bases; bases unmatched to a gene: 8. As encoded in the germline V gene (reference sequence), CDR1 is DFQATT while CDR2 is SNEGSKA. Reading the label with the study, this specimen's treatment or condition is: roughly 11-day PBMC culture with coronavirus spike peptide pools or control peptides (ViraFEST assay). The ViraFEST assay, used in the study, expanded antigen-specific T cells with peptide pools and then identified the expanded clonotypes through TCR sequencing. The positive SARS-CoV-2 PCR tests of the convalescent patients were dated from March to December 2020, before the Alpha, Beta and Delta variants emerged in the United States. PBMCs were cultured at around 2 million per well in IMDM supplemented with roughly 5% human AB serum and about 10 IU/ml IL-2, with 9.5 to 10 ug/ml peptide pools added. On days 3 and 7, half of the culture medium was replaced with fresh IL-2-containing medium. CD4+ T cells were isolated after about 10 days of culture through negative selection using the EasySep CD4+ T cell isolation kit. Ficoll-Paque Plus gradient centrifugation was used to isolate PBMCs from whole blood, and the isolated PBMCs were then either used fresh or cryopreserved at -140C. Triplicate wells were generally used for each culture condition.

Receptor libraries were prepared by PCR. TCR sequencing of DNA from cultured CD4+ T cells used the Oncomine TCR Beta short-read assay at the Johns Hopkins FTIC core. The QIAamp micro DNA kit was used to extract genomic DNA from the cultured CD4+ T cells. Oncomine TCR Beta libraries made from cultured CD4+ T cells were pooled using unique dual indexes and sequenced on an Illumina iSeq 100. For the original study's pipeline: Non-productive sequences were filtered out, and CDR3s that did not start with C, did not end with F or W, or were shorter than 7 amino acids were discarded. The MANAFEST web application was used to identify antigen-specific clonotypes by comparing peptide-stimulated wells against reference wells and other culture wells. An FDR below 0.05, an odds ratio above 5, and a productive frequency above 0.1% in at least two of three replicate wells were required for clones to be considered positive. A clonotype was classed as cross-reactive if the clonotype showed significant expansion both in SARS-CoV-2 spike wells and in at least one common cold coronavirus spike condition. Levenshtein distances (stringdist) and unrooted phylogenetic trees (ape) in R version 3.6.1 were used to assess CDR3 homology. TCRdb ran its own pipeline on the public reads, namely fastp trimming at Q25 and MiXCR clone calling, and kept in-frame beta chains. CDR3 protein sequences are deduplicated, and each keeps its most common genes and DNA. What appears here as the V and J calls and clone size reflects TCRdb's work, not the paper's. The table for this sample lists about 13,000 distinct CDR3 sequences; approximately 40% of them were counted only once. The ten largest clones take up about 9.8% of the sample.

Of note for this clonotype: Its target antigen remains unknown. No much larger clone is present one base from it, and per-base qualities are unavailable.

This receptor was obtained from a human donor who had recovered from COVID-19. The sequencing input was CD4+ T cells from blood, cultured in vitro. The rearranged chain carries TRBV20-1 and TRBJ1-6; 9 bases in between match TRBD1. The nucleotides are TGCAGTGCTAGACGACAGGGGGTGAGGGGTAATTCACCCCTCCACTTT. It specifies CSARRQGVRGNSPLHF.